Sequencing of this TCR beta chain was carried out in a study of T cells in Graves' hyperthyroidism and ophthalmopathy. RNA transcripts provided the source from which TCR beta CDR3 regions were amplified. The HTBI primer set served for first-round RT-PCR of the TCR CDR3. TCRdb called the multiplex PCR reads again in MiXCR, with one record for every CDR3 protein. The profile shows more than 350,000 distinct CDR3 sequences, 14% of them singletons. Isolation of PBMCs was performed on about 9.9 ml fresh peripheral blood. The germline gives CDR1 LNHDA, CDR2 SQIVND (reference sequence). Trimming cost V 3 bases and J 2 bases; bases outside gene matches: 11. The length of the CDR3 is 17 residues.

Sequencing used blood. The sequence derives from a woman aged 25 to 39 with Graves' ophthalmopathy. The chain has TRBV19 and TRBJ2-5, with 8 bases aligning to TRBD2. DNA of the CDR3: TGTGCCAGTAGTATTAGTAATTTGGCTAGCGGGCAAGAGACCCAGTACTTC. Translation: CASSISNLASGQETQYF.